This T cell receptor beta chain derives from a study of multiple sclerosis patients with progressive multifocal leukoencephalopathy. Turning to the study itself: Multiple sclerosis patients on natalizumab who never developed PML served as longitudinally sampled controls. General observations from the study: Clones expanded at PML were already present before and during natalizumab.

The CDR3 is made up of 13 amino acids. V was trimmed by 1 base and J by 10 bases, leaving 13 bases between them. Germline V gives CDR1 SEHNR, CDR2 FQNEAQ (reference sequence). Sequenced by immunoSEQ multiplex PCR; TCRdb stores in-frame clones only, minus some. In the table there are approximately 26,000 clones, more than 70% of which are singletons. On this clone: The antigen is undetermined.

As for time point: before natalizumab initiation. The receptor was derived from a human donor with multiple sclerosis. V gene TRBV7-9 combines with J gene TRBJ1-2; D may be TRBD1 (6 bases). The sequencing sample was made of PBMCs. The CDR3 DNA follows: TGTGCCAGCAGCTTAGATACTCAGGGGAACTACACCTTC. Amino acid sequence: CASSLDTQGNYTF.